This TCR beta chain is drawn from a study of regulatory T cells in long-lasting Graves disease. Time point defined: persistent/refractory GD, antithyroid drugs over 5 years with positive TRAb. PBMC RNA was the source of the TCR library. The authors built TCR beta libraries using iRepertoire HTBI primers and Arm-PCR of CDR3 regions. TCRdb processed the multiplex PCR reads anew with MiXCR; each CDR3 protein has one entry. The repertoire holds approximately 400,000 distinct CDR3 sequences, with 20% to 25% as singletons. Trimming took off 1 base at V and 0 bases at J, with 6 bases between the two ends. The germline gives CDR1 SGHTA, CDR2 FQGNSA. CDR3 length: 14 residues.

The rearrangement links TRBV7-2 to TRBJ1-2; D remains ambiguous. The receptor's source is a female donor with Graves disease. Here the sequenced sample was peripheral blood mononuclear cells (PBMCs), taken when the disease was refractory, from a patient treated with antithyroid drugs. The CDR3 region is CASSLGAPNYGYTF. The CDR3 bases are TGTGCCAGCAGCTTAGGAGCGCCTAACTATGGCTACACCTTC.